Listed below are T cell receptor beta chains from one sample, sequenced in a study of T cell responses to AZD1222 COVID-19 vaccine. Clones were sequenced by immunoSEQ multiplex PCR, and TCRdb holds only the in-frame ones, with some missing. The sample has 95,000 to 150,000 clones, roughly nine tenths seen once. The source material was peripheral blood, sampled on day 0 of AZD1222 vaccination. The receptors derive from an adult in good health. Each CDR3 is given with its conserved first and last residue. A D gene is named only where the DNA matches it firmly. Expanded clones are given a class, and other clones once, few, many or no size at all.

d_gene,v_gene,abundance,j_gene,CDR3aa,CDR3nt
.,TRBV7-3,.,TRBJ2-1,CASSFASEANEQFF,TGTGCCAGCAGCTTCGCGAGTGAAGCGAATGAGCAGTTCTTC
TRBD2,TRBV7-2,.,TRBJ2-7,CASSLPSGRARYEQYF,TGTGCCAGCAGCTTACCTAGCGGGAGGGCTCGCTACGAGCAGTACTTC
.,TRBV28,.,TRBJ1-2,CASTERGLANYGYTF,TGTGCCAGCACCGAACGGGGGTTAGCTAACTATGGCTACACCTTC
TRBD2,TRBV2,.,TRBJ2-2,CASRGLEPNTGELFF,TGTGCCAGCAGAGGACTAGAACCGAACACCGGGGAGCTGTTTTTT
.,TRBV27,.,TRBJ1-1,CASSFQGNTEAFF,TGTGCCAGCAGTTTCCAGGGGAACACTGAAGCTTTCTTT
TRBD1,TRBV7-2,.,TRBJ2-6,CASSRTGRSSGANVLTF,TGTGCCAGCAGCCGGACAGGGAGAAGCTCTGGGGCCAACGTCCTGACTTTC
.,TRBV27,.,TRBJ2-5,CASSLSARRAASQETQYF,TGTGCCAGCAGTTTATCGGCCCGCAGGGCAGCCTCCCAAGAGACCCAGTACTTC
.,TRBV28,once,TRBJ1-1,CASSRDFEAFF,TGTGCCAGCAGTCGGGACTTTGAAGCTTTCTTT
.,TRBV9,.,TRBJ1-5,CASSVGGPNQPQHF,TGTGCCAGCAGCGTAGGCGGCCCCAATCAGCCCCAGCATTTT
.,TRBV19,.,TRBJ1-5,CASSIPGGAQPQHF,TGTGCCAGTAGCATCCCGGGGGGGGCCCAGCCCCAGCATTTT
.,TRBV27,.,TRBJ2-7,CASRGQVTYEQYF,TGTGCCAGCAGGGGGCAGGTAACCTACGAGCAGTACTTC
TRBD2,TRBV6-4,.,TRBJ2-1,CASSLLAGGHNEQFF,TGTGCCAGCAGTTTACTAGCGGGAGGACACAATGAGCAGTTCTTC
TRBD2,TRBV15,.,TRBJ2-3,CATSSRAGPTDTQYF,TGTGCCACCAGCTCACGAGCGGGACCCACAGATACGCAGTATTTT
.,TRBV11-2,.,TRBJ2-7,CASSLRHESYEQYF,TGTGCCAGCAGCTTACGGCACGAATCCTACGAGCAGTACTTC
.,TRBV7-9,.,TRBJ2-1,CASIHPSSYNEQFF,TGTGCCAGCATCCATCCGAGCTCCTACAATGAGCAGTTCTTC
.,TRBV7-8,.,TRBJ1-1,CASSRQGNTEAFF,TGTGCCAGCAGCCGACAAGGGAACACTGAAGCTTTCTTT
.,TRBV7-9,.,TRBJ1-4,CASSLGSGRDEKLFF,TGTGCCAGCAGCTTAGGATCGGGAAGGGATGAAAAACTGTTTTTT
.,TRBV27,once,TRBJ2-2,CASSFDPGVRTGELFF,TGTGCCAGCAGTTTCGACCCCGGGGTCCGCACCGGGGAGCTGTTTTTT
TRBD2,TRBV4-1,.,TRBJ2-2,CASSLAGRDTGELFF,TGCGCCAGCAGCCTCGCAGGGAGGGACACCGGGGAGCTGTTTTTT
TRBD2,TRBV18,.,TRBJ2-2,CASSPAASGVTGELFF,TGTGCCAGCTCACCAGCGGCTAGCGGGGTGACCGGGGAGCTGTTTTTT
TRBD2,TRBV15,.,TRBJ2-2,CATSRGSGRADTGELFF,TGTGCCACCAGCAGAGGAAGCGGGAGGGCCGACACCGGGGAGCTGTTTTTT
.,TRBV3-1/TRBV3-2,.,TRBJ1-3,CASSKIGTDSGNTIYF,TGTGCCAGCAGCAAAATCGGGACGGACTCTGGAAACACCATATATTTT
.,TRBV5-1,few,TRBJ1-1,CASNKYVGSNTEAFF,TGCGCCAGCAACAAATATGTGGGGTCAAACACTGAAGCTTTCTTT
TRBD1,TRBV6-5,.,TRBJ1-3,CASSLRTGGNTIYF,TGTGCCAGCAGTCTAAGGACAGGTGGAAACACCATATATTTT